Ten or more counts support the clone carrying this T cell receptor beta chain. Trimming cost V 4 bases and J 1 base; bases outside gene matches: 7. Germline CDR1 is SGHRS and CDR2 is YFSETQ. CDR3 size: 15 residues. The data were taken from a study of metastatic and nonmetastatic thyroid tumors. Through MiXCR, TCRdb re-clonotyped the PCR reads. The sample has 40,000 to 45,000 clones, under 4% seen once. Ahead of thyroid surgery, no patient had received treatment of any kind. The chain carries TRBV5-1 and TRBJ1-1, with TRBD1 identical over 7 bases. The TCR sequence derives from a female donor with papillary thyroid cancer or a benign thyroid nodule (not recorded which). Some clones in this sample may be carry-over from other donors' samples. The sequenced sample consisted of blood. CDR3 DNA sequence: TGCGCCAGCAGCCCCGGGACAGCGGAGAACACTGAAGCTTTCTTT. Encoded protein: CASSPGTAENTEAFF. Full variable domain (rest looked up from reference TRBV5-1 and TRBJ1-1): KAGVTQTPRYLIKTRGQQVTLSCSPISGHRSVSWYQQTPGQGLQFLFEYFSETQRNKGNFPGRFSGRQFSNSRSEMNVSTLELGDSALYLCASSPGTAENTEAFFGQGTRLTVV.